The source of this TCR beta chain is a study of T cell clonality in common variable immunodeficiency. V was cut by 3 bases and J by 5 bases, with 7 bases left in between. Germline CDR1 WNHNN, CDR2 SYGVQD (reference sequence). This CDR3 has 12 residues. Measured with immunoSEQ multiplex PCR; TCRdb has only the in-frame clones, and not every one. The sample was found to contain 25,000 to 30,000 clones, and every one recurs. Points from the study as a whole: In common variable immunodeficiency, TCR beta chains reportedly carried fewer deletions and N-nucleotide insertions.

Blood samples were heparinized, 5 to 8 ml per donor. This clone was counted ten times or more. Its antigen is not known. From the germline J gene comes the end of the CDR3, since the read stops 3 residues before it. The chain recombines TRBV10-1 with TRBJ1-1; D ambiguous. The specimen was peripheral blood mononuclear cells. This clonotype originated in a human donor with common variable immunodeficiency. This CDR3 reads CASSDDTTEAFF. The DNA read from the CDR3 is TGCGCCAGCAGTGATGACACAACTGAA.